This record covers a single T cell receptor beta chain. What it binds is unknown. Using genomic DNA as the template, TCR beta VDJ and CDR3 profiling was carried out. One entry per CDR3 protein results from TCRdb running MiXCR on the reads. The sample lists approximately 170,000 distinct CDR3 sequences; approximately 60% were seen once. This entry is derived from a study of CD8+CD57+ T cells in acquired aplastic anemia. Study outcomes and limitations: Patients and healthy controls showed no significant CD8+ Simpson's diversity difference.

The CDR3 covers 14 residues. Germline V lookup: CDR1 DFQATT, CDR2 SNEGSKA (reference sequence). V was pared by 5 bases and J by 3 bases, with 9 bases of the junction left unmatched. The source of this sequence is a human donor in good health. Sequenced material: sorted CD4+, CD8+, or CD8+CD57+ T cells (not recorded which) from PBMCs. The V gene is TRBV20-1, the J gene TRBJ2-7; 8 bases fit TRBD2. The CDR3 is CSADGLAGLYEQYF. DNA for the CDR3: TGCAGTGCTGATGGGTTAGCGGGGCTCTACGAGCAGTACTTC.